This entry features one T cell receptor beta chain sequence. This specimen comes from a study of T cells after yellow fever vaccination. One entry per CDR3 protein, called by TCRdb with MiXCR from the 5' RACE reads. The repertoire holds roughly 300,000 distinct CDR3 sequences, about 8.3% seen once, with approximately 15% in the top ten. From germline, CDR1 is SGHNT and CDR2 YYREEE (reference sequence). The CDR3 length is 14 residues. Trimming cost V 5 bases and J 1 base, with 13 bases left between them. The clonotype originates from a man in his late teens or twenties who received the YFV17D yellow fever vaccine. The rearrangement uses TRBV5-4 and TRBJ2-7; weak D call: TRBD2 (7 bases). The material sequenced was PBMCs, taken around 45 days after the first yellow fever vaccination. The CDR3, as DNA: TGTGCCAGCAGTGAGGGGAGGGGGTCCTACGAGCAGTACTTC. It encodes CASSEGRGSYEQYF. Variable domain in full (rest from reference TRBV5-4 and TRBJ2-7): ETGVTQSPTHLIKTRGQQVTLRCSSQSGHNTVSWYQQALGQGPQFIFQYYREEENGRGNFPPRFSGLQFPNYSSELNVNALELDDSALYLCASSEGRGSYEQYFGPGTRLTVT.